This T cell receptor (beta chain) is drawn from a study of blood T cells in healthy people across ages. A sample-barcoded 5' primer and a J-beta primer mix were used in a second PCR of roughly 6 to 11 cycles. TCRdb processed the 5' RACE reads anew with MiXCR; each CDR3 protein has one entry. The sample has about 1.4 million distinct CDR3 sequences; roughly 64% are singletons. Germline loops: CDR1 SGDLS, CDR2 YYNGEE. Unmatched junction bases numbered 9, after V lost 4 bases and J lost 4 bases. The CDR3 consists of 15 residues. On this clonotype itself: Antigen unknown.

Study findings and constraints: A roughly linear fall in TCR beta diversity per million T cells was seen with increasing age.

There were healthy Caucasian individuals from Russia, aged about 6 to 95, serving as donors. Samples each had at least 5.5 micrograms of total RNA extracted. The sequenced sample was blood. This chain links TRBV9 with TRBJ1-1; 8 nucleotides match TRBD1. This clonotype was obtained from a man between 18 and 35 years old in good health. CDR3 sequence: CASSLQGASSTEAFF. In nucleotides, the CDR3 is TGTGCCAGCAGCTTGCAGGGGGCATCAAGCACTGAAGCTTTCTTT. Filled out from reference TRBV9 and TRBJ1-1, the complete variable domain reads DSGVTQTPKHLITATGQRVTLRCSPRSGDLSVYWYQQSLDQGLQFLIQYYNGEERAKGNILERFSAQQFPDLHSELNLSSLELGDSALYFCASSLQGASSTEAFFGQGTRLTVV.